Listed below are T cell receptor beta chains from one sample, sequenced in a study of lymphopenia after photon versus proton radiotherapy. Repertoires were generated with immunoSEQ multiplex PCR, while TCRdb's copy carries only in-frame clones and drops some. The repertoire includes roughly 76,000 clones, under 95% of them detected once, and 2% to 2.5% sits in the top ten. The sequencing here drew on peripheral blood, taken from a patient treated with photon-based radiotherapy. Every receptor here comes from a woman in her thirties or forties with cholangiocarcinoma. Both conserved end residues are part of each CDR3. The D gene is left open where the match is weak. Not all rows give a size; the values are once, few, many and, for expanded clones, a class.

d_gene | j_gene | v_gene | abundance | CDR3aa | CDR3nt
TRBD2 | TRBJ2-1 | TRBV9 | NA | CASSVRGGRADEQFF | TGTGCCAGCAGCGTACGTGGCGGGAGGGCCGATGAGCAGTTCTTC
NA | TRBJ2-6 | TRBV28 | NA | CASSLMVSGANVLTF | TGTGCCAGCAGTCTAATGGTTTCTGGGGCCAACGTCCTGACTTTC
NA | TRBJ2-1 | TRBV29-1 | NA | CSVGGNEQFF | TGCAGCGTTGGTGGAAATGAGCAGTTCTTC
TRBD1 | TRBJ1-5 | TRBV5-6 | once | CASSLRRLTGGNQPQHF | TGTGCCAGCAGCTTAAGAAGGTTGACAGGGGGCAATCAGCCCCAGCATTTT
NA | TRBJ1-2 | TRBV28 | NA | CASSGTKGRANYGYTF | TGTGCCAGCAGTGGAACCAAGGGGAGAGCTAACTATGGCTACACCTTC
TRBD2 | TRBJ2-2 | TRBV29-1 | NA | CSAGGIAGTGELFF | TGCAGCGCCGGGGGGATCGCGGGGACCGGGGAGCTGTTTTTT
TRBD2 | TRBJ2-7 | TRBV7-2 | once | CASSLAASGGASSYEQYF | TGTGCCAGCAGCTTAGCGGCTAGCGGGGGGGCCAGCTCCTACGAGCAGTACTTC
NA | TRBJ1-2 | TRBV28 | NA | CASRLGRHYGYTF | TGTGCCAGCAGGCTGGGCCGTCACTATGGCTACACCTTC
TRBD1 | TRBJ1-2 | TRBV29-1 | NA | CSVVGQGGGYTF | TGCAGCGTTGTGGGACAGGGGGGTGGCTACACCTTC
NA | TRBJ2-1 | TRBV29-1 | NA | CSVEDGGEGSSYNEQFF | TGCAGCGTTGAAGATGGCGGGGAAGGGAGCTCCTACAATGAGCAGTTCTTC
NA | TRBJ2-3 | TRBV27 | NA | CASSLGLTRRGTDTQYF | TGTGCCAGCAGTTTGGGGCTAACTCGCCGTGGCACAGATACGCAGTATTTT
TRBD2 | TRBJ2-1 | TRBV30 | NA | CAWSVWEGSYNEQFF | TGTGCCTGGAGTGTATGGGAGGGGTCCTACAATGAGCAGTTCTTC
NA | TRBJ1-1 | TRBV15 | NA | CATSREDAGAFF | TGTGCCACCAGCAGGGAGGATGCCGGGGCTTTCTTT
NA | TRBJ2-5 | TRBV6-1 | NA | CASSEMEGLGTQYF | TGTGCCAGCAGTGAAATGGAAGGACTCGGGACCCAGTACTTC
TRBD1 | TRBJ1-5 | TRBV28 | NA | CASSYQDRGNQPQHF | TGTGCCAGCAGCTACCAGGACAGGGGGAATCAGCCCCAGCATTTT
NA | TRBJ1-4 | TRBV4-2 | NA | CASSMGTVNNEKLFF | TGTGCCAGCAGCATGGGGACCGTTAATAATGAAAAACTGTTTTTT
NA | TRBJ2-2 | TRBV4-1 | NA | CASSQNFPNTGELFF | TGCGCCAGCAGCCAAAACTTCCCGAACACCGGGGAGCTGTTTTTT
NA | TRBJ1-2 | TRBV23-1 | NA | CATLLRGANYGYTF | TGCGCCACCCTTCTCCGGGGAGCTAACTATGGCTACACCTTC
TRBD2 | TRBJ2-7 | TRBV19 | once | CASSIGLAATYEQYF | TGTGCCAGTAGTATAGGACTAGCAGCGACCTACGAGCAGTACTTC
NA | TRBJ2-7 | TRBV5-6 | NA | CASSIDDRSEQYF | TGTGCCAGCAGCATAGACGACAGGAGCGAGCAGTACTTC
NA | TRBJ2-6 | TRBV18 | NA | CASSQSAPGSVLTF | TGTGCCAGCTCACAGAGTGCACCGGGGAGCGTCCTGACTTTC
TRBD1 | TRBJ2-7 | TRBV6-5 | NA | CASSYVRQGLEQYF | TGTGCCAGCAGTTACGTGCGACAGGGCCTCGAGCAGTACTTC
NA | TRBJ2-3 | TRBV6-1 | NA | CASSAVGNTQYF | TGTGCCAGCAGTGCCGTCGGAAATACGCAGTATTTT
NA | TRBJ1-3 | TRBV11-2 | NA | CASSLSFRRAGNTIYF | TGTGCCAGCAGCTTATCATTCCGCAGGGCCGGAAACACCATATATTTT
NA | TRBJ1-1 | TRBV13 | NA | CASSRPEGAEAFF | TGTGCCAGCAGCCGACCCGAGGGGGCTGAAGCTTTCTTT
NA | TRBJ1-4 | TRBV29-1 | NA | CSALGGTNEKLFF | TGCAGCGCCCTCGGGGGCACTAATGAAAAACTGTTTTTT
NA | TRBJ2-3 | TRBV5-1 | NA | CASSLGAARDTQYF | TGCGCCAGCAGCTTGGGGGCCGCCCGAGATACGCAGTATTTT
TRBD1 | TRBJ1-3 | TRBV18 | NA | CASSPAGQGYGNTIYF | TGTGCCAGCTCACCCGCGGGACAGGGTTACGGAAACACCATATATTTT
NA | TRBJ2-1 | TRBV6-1 | NA | CASKGIRPSYNEQFF | TGTGCCAGCAAGGGGATAAGGCCATCCTACAATGAGCAGTTCTTC
NA | TRBJ2-1 | TRBV7-9 | NA | CASRGPSYNEQFF | TGTGCCAGCAGGGGGCCCTCCTACAATGAGCAGTTCTTC
TRBD2 | TRBJ2-3 | TRBV2 | NA | CASSWDSGRATDTQYF | TGTGCCAGCAGTTGGGATAGCGGGAGGGCCACAGATACGCAGTATTTT
NA | TRBJ2-7 | TRBV29-1 | NA | CSVEGQGAYEQYF | TGCAGCGTTGAGGGCCAGGGAGCCTACGAGCAGTACTTC